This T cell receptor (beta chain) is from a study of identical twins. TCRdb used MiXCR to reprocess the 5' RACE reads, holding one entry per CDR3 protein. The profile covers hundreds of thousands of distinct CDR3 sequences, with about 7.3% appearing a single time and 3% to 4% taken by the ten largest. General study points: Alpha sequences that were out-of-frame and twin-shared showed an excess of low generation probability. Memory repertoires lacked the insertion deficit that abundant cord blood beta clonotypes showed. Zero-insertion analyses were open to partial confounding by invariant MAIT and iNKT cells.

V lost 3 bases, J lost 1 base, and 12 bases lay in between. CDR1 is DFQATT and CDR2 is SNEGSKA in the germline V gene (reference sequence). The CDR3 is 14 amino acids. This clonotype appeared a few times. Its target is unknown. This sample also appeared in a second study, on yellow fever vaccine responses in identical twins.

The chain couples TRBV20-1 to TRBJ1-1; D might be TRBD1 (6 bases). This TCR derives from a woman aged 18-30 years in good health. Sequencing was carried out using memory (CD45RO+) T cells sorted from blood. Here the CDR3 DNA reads TGCAGTGCTAGGAGATTGGGGGCGAACACTGAAGCTTTCTTT. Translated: CSARRLGANTEAFF.